The T cell receptor (beta chain) under discussion was sequenced for a study of CD8 T cells in Susac syndrome. Germline lookup yields CDR1 MDHEN and CDR2 SYDVKM. This CDR3 comprises 15 residues. V was clipped by 0 bases and J by 4 bases, with 11 bases between them. With random hexamers, 0.5 to 1 ug RNA was reverse transcribed. TCRdb reanalysed the immunoSEQ multiplex PCR reads using MiXCR and keeps one entry per CDR3 protein. Among about 66,000 distinct CDR3 sequences listed, 94% were seen once. The multiple sclerosis controls, all treatment-naive patients, had relapsing-remitting disease that was stable or active.

V usage is TRBV28 and J usage is TRBJ2-3, with no clear D. This receptor was identified in a human donor with multiple sclerosis. Sample: CD8+ T cells from PBMCs. CDR3 coding DNA: TGTGCCAGCAGTTTATGGGGCGTTTCCGCAGATACGCAGTATTTT. Amino acids: CASSLWGVSADTQYF.